This T cell receptor (beta chain) was retrieved from a study of CXCR3-negative and CXCR3-positive naive CD8 T cells. Points from the study as a whole: Naive cells with CXCR3 showed TRB CDR3s that were more hydrophobic than those in CXCR3-negative naive cells.

In regard to this clonotype: No antigen is known for it.

The method, 5' RACE with UMI labels, was used to prepare the TRB cDNA libraries. TCRdb reanalyzed the 5' RACE reads and collapses them to one entry per CDR3 protein, without DNA. The table for this sample gives roughly 140,000 distinct CDR3 sequences. This CDR3 is built from 14 residues. Germline V gives CDR1 MNHEY, CDR2 SVGEGT. The chain is built from TRBV6-2 or TRBV6-3 and TRBJ2-7. This receptor was identified in a human donor in good health. Some clones in this sample may be carry-over from other donors' samples. Sequenced material: naive CXCR3+ CD8+ T cells from blood. The subset was: CD45RO-CCR7+CD27+CD95- naive CD8+ T cells expressing CXCR3 (TNR3+). The CDR3 reads CASILDTFSYEQYF.